The subject of this entry is one T cell receptor beta chain. These data come from a study of T cell changes during pregnancy in multiple sclerosis. V was trimmed by 0 bases and J by 0 bases, leaving 7 bases between them. The germline gives CDR1 SGHDT, CDR2 YYEEEE. The CDR3 is 15 amino acids. Method: immunoSEQ multiplex PCR; TCRdb's copy keeps in-frame clones and lacks some. The sample lists roughly 47,000 clones, roughly 92% seen once, with roughly 5.4% in the top ten. The V call is TRBV5-6, the J call TRBJ2-1; D perhaps matches TRBD2 (5 bases). The sequencing used CD8+ T cells from peripheral blood mononuclear cells, collected before pregnancy. The TCR sequence derives from a female donor with multiple sclerosis, enrolled in a pregnancy study. The CDR3 DNA follows: TGTGCCAGCAGCTTGGAAGCGGTCTCCTACAATGAGCAGTTCTTC. Amino acids: CASSLEAVSYNEQFF.